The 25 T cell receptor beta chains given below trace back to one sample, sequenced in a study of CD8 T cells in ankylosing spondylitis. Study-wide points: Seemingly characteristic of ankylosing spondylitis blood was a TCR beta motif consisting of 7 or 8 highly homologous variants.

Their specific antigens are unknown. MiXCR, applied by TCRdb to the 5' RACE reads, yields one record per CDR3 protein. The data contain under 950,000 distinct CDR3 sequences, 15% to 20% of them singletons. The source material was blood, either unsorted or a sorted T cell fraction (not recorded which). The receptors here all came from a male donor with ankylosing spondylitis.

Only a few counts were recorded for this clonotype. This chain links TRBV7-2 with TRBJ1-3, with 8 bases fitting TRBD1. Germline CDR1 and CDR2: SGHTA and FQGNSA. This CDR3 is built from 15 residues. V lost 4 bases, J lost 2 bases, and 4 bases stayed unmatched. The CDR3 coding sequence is TGTGCCAGCAGCTCCTTGGGACAGGCTGGAAACACCATATATTTT. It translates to CASSSLGQAGNTIYF.

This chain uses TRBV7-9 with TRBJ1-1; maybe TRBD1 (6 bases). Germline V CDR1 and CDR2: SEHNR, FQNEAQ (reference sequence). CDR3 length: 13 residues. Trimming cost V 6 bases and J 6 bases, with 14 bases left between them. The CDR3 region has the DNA TGTGCCAGCAGGGGGGGCGGAGGCGCTGAAGCTTTCTTT. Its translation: CASRGGGGAEAFF.

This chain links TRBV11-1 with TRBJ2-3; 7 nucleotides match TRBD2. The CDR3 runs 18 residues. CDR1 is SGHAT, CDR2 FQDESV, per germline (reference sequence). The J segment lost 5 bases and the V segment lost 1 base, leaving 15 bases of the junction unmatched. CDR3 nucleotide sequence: TGTGCCAGCAGCTTAGACCTCGGACTAGTCGAAATCAGAGATACGCAGTATTTT. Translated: CASSLDLGLVEIRDTQYF.

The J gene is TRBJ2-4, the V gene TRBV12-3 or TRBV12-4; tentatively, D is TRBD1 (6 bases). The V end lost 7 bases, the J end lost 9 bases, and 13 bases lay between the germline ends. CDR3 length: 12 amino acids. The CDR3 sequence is CASKQGWGIQYF. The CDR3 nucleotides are TGTGCCAGCAAACAGGGTTGGGGCATTCAGTACTTC.

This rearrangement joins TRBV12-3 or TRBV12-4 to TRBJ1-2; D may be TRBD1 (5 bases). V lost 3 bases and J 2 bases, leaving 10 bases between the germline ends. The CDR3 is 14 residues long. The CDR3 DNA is TGTGCCAGCAGTTTTTTCGGGGGGAACTATGGCTACACCTTC. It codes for CASSFFGGNYGYTF.

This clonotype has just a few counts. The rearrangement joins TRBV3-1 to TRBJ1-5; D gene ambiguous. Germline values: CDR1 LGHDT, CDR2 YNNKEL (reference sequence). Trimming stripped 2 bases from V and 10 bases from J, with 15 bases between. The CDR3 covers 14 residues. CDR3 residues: CASSQSPPGSPQHF. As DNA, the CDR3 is TGTGCCAGCAGCCAATCCCCCCCAGGAAGTCCCCAGCATTTT.

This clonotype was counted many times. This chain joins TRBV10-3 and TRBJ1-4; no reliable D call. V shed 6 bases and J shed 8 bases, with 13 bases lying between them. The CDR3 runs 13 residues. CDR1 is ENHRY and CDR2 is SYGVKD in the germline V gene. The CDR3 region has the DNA TGTGCCATCAGCGACACGCCCCGCGAAAAACTGTTTTTT. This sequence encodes CAISDTPREKLFF.

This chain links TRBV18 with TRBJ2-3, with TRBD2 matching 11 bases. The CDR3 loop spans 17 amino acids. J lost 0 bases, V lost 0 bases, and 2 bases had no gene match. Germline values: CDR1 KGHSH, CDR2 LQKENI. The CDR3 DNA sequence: TGTGCCAGCTCACCACCGGGACTAGCGGAGAGCACAGATACGCAGTATTTT. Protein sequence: CASSPPGLAESTDTQYF.

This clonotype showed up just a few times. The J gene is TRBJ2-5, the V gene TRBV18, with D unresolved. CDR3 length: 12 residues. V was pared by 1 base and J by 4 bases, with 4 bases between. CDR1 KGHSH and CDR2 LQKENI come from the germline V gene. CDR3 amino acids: CASSPLAETQYF. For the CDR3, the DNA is TGTGCCAGCTCACCACTGGCAGAGACCCAGTACTTC.

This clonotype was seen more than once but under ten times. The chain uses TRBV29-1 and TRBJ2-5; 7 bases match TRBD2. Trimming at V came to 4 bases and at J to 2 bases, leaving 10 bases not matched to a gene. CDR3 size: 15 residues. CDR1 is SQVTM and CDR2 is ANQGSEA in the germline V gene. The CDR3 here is CSVVWTGGVQETQYF. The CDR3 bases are TGCAGCGTTGTGTGGACGGGAGGAGTGCAAGAGACCCAGTACTTC. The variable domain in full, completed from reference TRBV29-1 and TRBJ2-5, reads SAVISQKPSRDICQRGTSLTIQCQVDSQVTMMFWYRQQPGQSLTLIATANQGSEATYESGFVIDKFPISRPNLTFSTLTVSNMSPEDSSIYLCSVVWTGGVQETQYFGPGTRLLVL.

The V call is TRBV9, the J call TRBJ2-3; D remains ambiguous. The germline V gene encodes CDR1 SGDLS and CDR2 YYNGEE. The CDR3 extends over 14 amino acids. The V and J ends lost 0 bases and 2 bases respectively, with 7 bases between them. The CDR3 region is CASSVEEYTDTQYF. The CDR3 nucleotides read TGTGCCAGCAGCGTAGAAGAGTACACAGATACGCAGTATTTT.

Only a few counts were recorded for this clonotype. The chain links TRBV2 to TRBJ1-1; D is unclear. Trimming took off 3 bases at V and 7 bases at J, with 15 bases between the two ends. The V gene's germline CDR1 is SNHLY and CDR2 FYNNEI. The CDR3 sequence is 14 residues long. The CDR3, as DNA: TGTGCCAGCAGTGAGTCGGCCAGCGGCGGTGAAGCTTTCTTT. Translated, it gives CASSESASGGEAFF.

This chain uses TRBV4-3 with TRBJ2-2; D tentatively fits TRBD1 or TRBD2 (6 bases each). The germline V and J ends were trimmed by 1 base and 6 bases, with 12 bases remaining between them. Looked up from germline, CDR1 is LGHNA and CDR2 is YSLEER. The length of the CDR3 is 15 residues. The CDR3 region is CASSQGRRGAGELFF. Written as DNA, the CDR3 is TGCGCCAGCAGCCAAGGGCGGAGGGGGGCCGGGGAGCTGTTTTTT.

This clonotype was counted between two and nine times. Here the CDR3 reads CATTMTGNEQYF. Written as DNA, the CDR3 is TGTGCCACGACTATGACAGGGAACGAGCAGTACTTC. The chain links TRBV10-3 to TRBJ2-7; TRBD1 matches 7 bases. Germline CDR1 and CDR2: ENHRY and SYGVKD. The CDR3 totals 12 residues. With V trimmed by 10 bases and J by 5 bases, 8 bases remained unmatched.

CDR3: CASGGGRGYTF. The DNA for the CDR3 is TGCGCCAGCGGCGGGGGGCGCGGCTACACCTTC. The J gene is TRBJ1-2, the V gene TRBV10-2; tentatively, D is TRBD1 (6 bases). CDR3 length: 11 residues. Germline V CDR1 and CDR2: WSHSY, SAAADI. Trimming took 8 bases from V and 8 from J, leaving 12 bases between them.

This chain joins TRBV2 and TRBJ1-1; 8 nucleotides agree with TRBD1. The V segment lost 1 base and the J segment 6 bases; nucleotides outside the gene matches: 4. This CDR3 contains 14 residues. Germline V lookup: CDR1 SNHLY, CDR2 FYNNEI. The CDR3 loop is CASSEGRGLAEAFF. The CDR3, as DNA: TGTGCCAGCAGTGAAGGCAGGGGGCTCGCTGAAGCTTTCTTT.

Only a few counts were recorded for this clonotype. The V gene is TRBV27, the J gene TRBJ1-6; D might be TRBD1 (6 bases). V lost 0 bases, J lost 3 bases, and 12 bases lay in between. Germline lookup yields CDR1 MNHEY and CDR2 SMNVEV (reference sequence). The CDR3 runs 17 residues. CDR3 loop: CASSLSFSDSYNSPLHF. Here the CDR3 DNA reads TGTGCCAGCAGTTTATCGTTTTCGGACAGCTATAATTCACCCCTCCACTTT.

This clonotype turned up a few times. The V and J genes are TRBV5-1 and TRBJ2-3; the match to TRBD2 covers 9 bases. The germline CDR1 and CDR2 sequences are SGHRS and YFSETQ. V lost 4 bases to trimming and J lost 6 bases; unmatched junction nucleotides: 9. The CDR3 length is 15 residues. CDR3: CASSPGDGLADTQYF. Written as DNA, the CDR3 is TGCGCCAGCAGCCCGGGGGACGGACTAGCGGATACGCAGTATTTT.

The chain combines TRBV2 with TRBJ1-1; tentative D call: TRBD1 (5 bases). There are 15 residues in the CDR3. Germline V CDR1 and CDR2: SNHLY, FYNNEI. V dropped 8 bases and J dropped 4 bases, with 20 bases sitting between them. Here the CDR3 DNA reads TGTGCCAGCGCCTCCATGGGGGTAGGGACCACTGAAGCTTTCTTT. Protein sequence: CASASMGVGTTEAFF.

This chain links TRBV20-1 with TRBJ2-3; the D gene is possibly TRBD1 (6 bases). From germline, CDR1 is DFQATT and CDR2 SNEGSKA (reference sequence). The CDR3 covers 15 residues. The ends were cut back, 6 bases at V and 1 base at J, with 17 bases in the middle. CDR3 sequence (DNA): TGCAGTGCCAGCTCCCAGGGGTACGGCACAGATACGCAGTATTTT. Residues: CSASSQGYGTDTQYF.

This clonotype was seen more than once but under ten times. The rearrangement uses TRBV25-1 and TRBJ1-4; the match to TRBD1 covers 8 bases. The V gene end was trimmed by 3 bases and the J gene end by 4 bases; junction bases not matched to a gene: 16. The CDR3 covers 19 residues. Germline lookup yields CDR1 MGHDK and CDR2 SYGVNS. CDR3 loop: CASSDLDRDRNPYNEKLFF. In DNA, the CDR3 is TGTGCCAGCAGTGACCTAGACCGGGACAGGAATCCTTATAATGAAAAACTGTTTTTT.

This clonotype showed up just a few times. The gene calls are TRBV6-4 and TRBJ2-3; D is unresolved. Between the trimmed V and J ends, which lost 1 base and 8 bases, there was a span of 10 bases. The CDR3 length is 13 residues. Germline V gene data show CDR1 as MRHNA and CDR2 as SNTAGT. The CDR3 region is CASSDFQGGTQYF. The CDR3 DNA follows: TGTGCCAGCAGTGACTTTCAAGGTGGTACGCAGTATTTT.

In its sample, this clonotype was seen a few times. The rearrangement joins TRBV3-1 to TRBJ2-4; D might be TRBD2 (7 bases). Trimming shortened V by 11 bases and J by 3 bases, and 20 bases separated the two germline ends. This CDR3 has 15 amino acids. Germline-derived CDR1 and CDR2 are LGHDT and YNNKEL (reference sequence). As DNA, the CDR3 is TGTGCCGTAGAGGGGGGGCCTCATGGCAAAAACATTCAGTACTTC. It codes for CAVEGGPHGKNIQYF.

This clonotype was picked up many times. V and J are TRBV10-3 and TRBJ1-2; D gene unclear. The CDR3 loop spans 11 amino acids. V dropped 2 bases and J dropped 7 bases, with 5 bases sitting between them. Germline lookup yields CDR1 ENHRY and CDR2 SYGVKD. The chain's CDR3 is CAISEGSGYTF. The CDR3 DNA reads TGTGCCATCAGTGAGGGGTCTGGCTACACCTTC.

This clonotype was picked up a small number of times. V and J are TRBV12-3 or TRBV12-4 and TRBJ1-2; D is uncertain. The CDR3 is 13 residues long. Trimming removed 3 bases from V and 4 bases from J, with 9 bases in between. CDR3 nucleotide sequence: TGTGCCAGCAGTTTCGGCACCATCTATGGCTACACCTTC. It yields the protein CASSFGTIYGYTF.